Listed here are 32 T cell receptor beta chains from one sample, sequenced in a study of T cell repertoires in cytomegalovirus infection. The antigens for these receptors are not known. Via MiXCR, TCRdb re-called the reads, giving one row per CDR3 protein. The table has some 800,000 distinct CDR3 sequences, 30% to 35% seen once; the top ten hold roughly 12%. Here the sequenced sample was cultured CD8+ T cells from PBMCs, taken from culture after CMV antigen stimulation. The receptors were sampled from a human donor in good health (CMV status not recorded). Some clones in this sample may be carry-over from other donors' samples.

With respect to this clonotype: At one end, the junction sequence differs from germline, possibly due to a read error. The chain has TRBV7-1 and TRBJ1-5; the D gene is possibly TRBD1 (6 bases). TRBV7-1 is an open reading frame, and its role is uncertain. This CDR3 has 13 amino acids. The DNA for the CDR3 is TGTGTCAGCGATCAGGGGAGCAATCAGCCCCAGCATTTT. Translated: CVSDQGSNQPQHF.

This clonotype was recorded at least ten times. The chain is built from TRBV7-2 and TRBJ2-1, with a possible D match to TRBD1 (6 bases). The CDR3 runs 16 residues. The V end lost 6 bases, the J end lost 0 bases, and 15 bases lay between the germline ends. The germline V gene has CDR1 SGHTA and CDR2 FQGNSA. The CDR3 protein is CASRKLTGSSYNEQFF. CDR3 nucleotides: TGTGCCAGCAGAAAACTTACAGGGAGCTCCTACAATGAGCAGTTCTTC.

Only a few counts were recorded for this clonotype. The V call is TRBV6-1, the J call TRBJ1-2, with D maybe TRBD1 (5 bases). V lost 8 bases and J lost 12, with 7 bases in between. CDR1 MNHNS and CDR2 SASEGT come from the germline V gene. CDR3 length equals 8 residues. In nucleotides, the CDR3 is TGTGCCAGCGGGGGGGACACCTTC. Translating it yields CASGGDTF.

The rearrangement joins TRBV28 to TRBJ2-2, with D possibly TRBD2 on 6 matching bases. CDR1 is MDHEN and CDR2 is SYDVKM in the germline V gene. Trimming stripped 6 bases from V and 2 bases from J, with 13 bases between. This CDR3 has 15 amino acids. The CDR3 DNA reads TGTGCCAGCAGCGACCCGGGACTCAACACCGGGGAGCTGTTTTTT. Encoded protein: CASSDPGLNTGELFF.

This chain uses TRBV5-5 with TRBJ1-1; D ambiguous. Per germline, CDR1 SGHKS and CDR2 YYEKEE (reference sequence). Deletions cut 2 bases from V and 8 bases from J, with 10 bases between. CDR3 length: 12 amino acids. The CDR3 region is CASSFAQREAFF. The CDR3 coding sequence is TGTGCCAGCAGCTTTGCTCAGCGCGAAGCTTTCTTT. The variable domain in full, completed from reference TRBV5-5 and TRBJ1-1, reads DAGVTQSPTHLIKTRGQQVTLRCSPISGHKSVSWYQQVLGQGPQFIFQYYEKEERGRGNFPDRFSARQFPNYSSELNVNALLLGDSALYLCASSFAQREAFFGQGTRLTVV.

The sample holds a few counts of this clonotype. The rearrangement links TRBV19 to TRBJ1-6; no clear D gene. The V and J ends lost 3 bases and 4 bases respectively, with 7 bases between them. Germline V gene sequence: CDR1 LNHDA, CDR2 SQIVND (reference sequence). The CDR3 contains 14 residues. In nucleotides, the CDR3 is TGTGCCAGTAGTATCGCACAGTATAATTCACCCCTCCACTTT. It specifies CASSIAQYNSPLHF.

The chain links TRBV27 to TRBJ2-1, with 8 positions matching TRBD2. The ends lost 2 bases at V and 5 bases at J; junction bases unmatched: 5. The CDR3 is 15 residues long. CDR1 and CDR2 (germline): MNHEY, SMNVEV (reference sequence). The CDR3 sequence is CASSLGTSPDNEQFF. The CDR3 region has the DNA TGTGCCAGCAGTTTAGGGACTAGTCCTGACAATGAGCAGTTCTTC.

This clonotype was seen only once. This chain joins TRBV27 and TRBJ1-6; perhaps TRBD1 as D (5 bases). The V end was cut by 5 bases, the J end by 1 base, with 12 bases between. CDR1 MNHEY and CDR2 SMNVEV come from the germline V gene (reference sequence). This CDR3 comprises 16 residues. DNA of the CDR3: TGTGCCAGCAGTAACAGACACAGGTCCTATAATTCACCCCTCCACTTT. This gives the protein CASSNRHRSYNSPLHF.

The chain recombines TRBV13 with TRBJ1-1; 8 bases are a match to TRBD1. The ends lost 5 bases at V and 7 bases at J; junction bases unmatched: 15. This CDR3 is 16 amino acids long. Per germline, CDR1 PRHDT and CDR2 FYEKMQ (reference sequence). The CDR3 reads CASSPRGAGGAGEAFF. DNA for the CDR3: TGTGCCAGCAGCCCCCGAGGGGCAGGGGGCGCGGGTGAAGCTTTCTTT. Full variable domain (remainder filled in from reference TRBV13 and TRBJ1-1): AAGVIQSPRHLIKEKRETATLKCYPIPRHDTVYWYQQGPGQDPQFLISFYEKMQSDKGSIPDRFSAQQFSDYHSELNMSSLELGDSALYFCASSPRGAGGAGEAFFGQGTRLTVV.

There are a few counts of this clonotype. The chain couples TRBV27 to TRBJ2-3; D remains unclear. CDR3 length: 14 amino acids. V dropped 3 bases and J dropped 5 bases, with 12 bases sitting between them. Looked up from germline, CDR1 is MNHEY and CDR2 is SMNVEV (reference sequence). In DNA form, the CDR3 reads TGTGCCAGCAGTTTTCTAGGCGGTGGAGATACGCAGTATTTT. It encodes CASSFLGGGDTQYF.

About this clonotype: One end of the junction varies from germline; a read error may be responsible. The chain carries TRBV6-6 and TRBJ1-4; no definite D call. Per germline, CDR1 MNHNY and CDR2 SVGAGI (reference sequence). The CDR3 consists of 13 residues. CDR3: CANSVYTSEKLFF. CDR3 sequence (DNA): TGTGCCAACAGTGTATACACTTCAGAAAAACTGTTTTTT.

DNA of the CDR3: TGCAGTGCTGACAGGGGGCGGCCCTACGAGCAGTACTTC. It translates to CSADRGRPYEQYF. The J gene is TRBJ2-7, the V gene TRBV20-1, with TRBD1 matching over 10 bases. The germline gives CDR1 DFQATT, CDR2 SNEGSKA (reference sequence). The CDR3 is 13 residues long. Trimming removed 5 bases from V and 2 bases from J; junction bases left unmatched: 3.

This clonotype was seen ten or more times. This rearrangement joins TRBV7-8 to TRBJ1-1; D is ambiguous. V shed 5 bases and J shed 0 bases, with 10 bases lying between them. The CDR3 covers 14 residues. Germline V gives CDR1 SGHVS, CDR2 FQNEAQ. The chain's CDR3 is CASSLYGVNTEAFF. The CDR3, as DNA: TGTGCCAGCAGCCTCTATGGGGTGAACACTGAAGCTTTCTTT.

V gene TRBV7-6 combines with J gene TRBJ1-5; D not resolved. Trimming removed 4 bases from V and 2 bases from J, with 12 bases in between. The CDR3 extends over 15 amino acids. Germline V gene data show CDR1 as SGHVS and CDR2 as FNYEAQ. The chain's CDR3 is CASSSELSRNQPQHF. In DNA, the CDR3 is TGTGCCAGCAGCTCGGAGTTATCACGCAATCAGCCCCAGCATTTT. Filled out from reference TRBV7-6 and TRBJ1-5, the complete variable domain reads GAGVSQSPRYKVTKRGQDVALRCDPISGHVSLYWYRQALGQGPEFLTYFNYEAQQDKSGLPNDRFSAERPEGSISTLTIQRTEQRDSAMYRCASSSELSRNQPQHFGDGTRLSIL.

This clonotype was seen a single time. The rearrangement links TRBV7-9 to TRBJ1-2; 10 bases are a match to TRBD1. V lost 2 bases and J lost 11; bases outside the gene matches: 8. This CDR3 spans 14 amino acids. Germline V CDR1 and CDR2: SEHNR, FQNEAQ (reference sequence). The CDR3 DNA follows: TGTGCCAGCAGCTTAACCGGGACAGGGGAGGATTACACCTTC. It encodes CASSLTGTGEDYTF. Supplemented by reference TRBV7-9 and TRBJ1-2, the full variable domain reads DTGVSQNPRHKITKRGQNVTFRCDPISEHNRLYWYRQTLGQGPEFLTYFQNEAQLEKSRLLSDRFSAERPKGSFSTLEIQRTEQGDSAMYLCASSLTGTGEDYTFGSGTRLTVV.

J is TRBJ1-1 and V is TRBV29-1, with TRBD1 as a possible D gene (6 bases). The CDR3 has 11 amino acids. Germline lookup yields CDR1 SQVTM and CDR2 ANQGSEA. The V gene lost 8 bases and the J gene lost 7 bases, with 14 bases spanning the gap. CDR3 sequence (DNA): TGCAGCAACAGGGCTGGGGGTGAAGCTTTCTTT. Translation: CSNRAGGEAFF.

This clonotype was recorded at least ten times. The genes are TRBV7-8 and TRBJ2-5; 11 bases line up with TRBD2. Germline V CDR1 and CDR2: SGHVS, FQNEAQ. V lost 5 bases and J lost 5; bases outside the gene matches: 13. The CDR3 contains 17 residues. The CDR3 loop is CASSPGASGGPGETQYF. The CDR3 DNA is TGTGCCAGCAGCCCCGGGGCTAGCGGGGGGCCCGGGGAGACCCAGTACTTC.

The chain links TRBV7-4 to TRBJ2-5; a possible D gene is TRBD1 (6 bases). The CDR3 totals 15 residues. The germline V and J ends were trimmed by 6 bases and 3 bases, with 17 bases remaining between them. The germline CDR1 and CDR2 sequences are SGHVT and SQSDAQ. The CDR3 protein is CASSRDMGREETQYF. DNA of the CDR3: TGTGCCAGCAGTCGGGACATGGGCAGAGAAGAGACCCAGTACTTC. Together with reference TRBV7-4 and TRBJ2-5, the CDR3 gives the full variable domain: GAGVSQSPRYKVAKRGRDVALRCDSISGHVTLYWYRQTLGQGSEVLTYSQSDAQRDKSGRPSGRFSAERPERSVSTLKIQRTEQGDSAVYLCASSRDMGREETQYFGPGTRLLVL.

Many counts were recorded for this clonotype. The chain joins TRBV6-1 to TRBJ2-2; 9 positions agree with TRBD1. The CDR3 extends over 15 amino acids. The germline CDR1 and CDR2 sequences are MNHNS and SASEGT. Germline trimming cut 4 bases from V and 6 bases from J; bases unmatched to any gene: 6. The CDR3 DNA sequence: TGTGCCAGCAGTGCGACACAGGGGGCCCCCGGGGAGCTGTTTTTT. It encodes CASSATQGAPGELFF.

J is TRBJ2-7 and V is TRBV19, with 9 nucleotides matching TRBD1. The CDR3 spans 12 residues. Germline assignment: CDR1 LNHDA and CDR2 SQIVND (reference sequence). J was trimmed by 6 bases and V by 9 bases; bases with no gene match: 6. The CDR3 DNA is TGTGCCAGCTCGGGACAGGGAGGCGAGCAGTACGTC. This gives the protein CASSGQGGEQYV.

The chain combines TRBV29-1 with TRBJ2-1; weak D call: TRBD1 (6 bases). Looked up from germline, CDR1 is SQVTM and CDR2 is ANQGSEA. Trimming took 6 bases from V and 10 from J, leaving 10 bases between them. CDR3 length: 10 residues. CDR3 in amino acids: CSVAGTEQFF. DNA of the CDR3: TGCAGCGTCGCCGGGACAGAGCAGTTCTTC.

The genes are TRBV27 and TRBJ2-7; 9 nucleotides match TRBD2. Losses at the gene ends were 2 bases for V and 4 bases for J; bases not matched to a gene: 6. This CDR3 has 15 residues. Germline CDR1 MNHEY, CDR2 SMNVEV (reference sequence). The CDR3 DNA reads as TGTGCCAGCAGTTTACGAGGCGGGGGGGCTTACGAGCAGTACTTC. Translation gives CASSLRGGGAYEQYF.

This clonotype has a handful of counts. The chain combines TRBV15 with TRBJ1-2; 7 positions match TRBD1. The V gene end was trimmed by 5 bases and the J gene end by 2 bases; junction bases not matched to a gene: 8. This CDR3 contains 15 residues. CDR1 and CDR2 (germline): LNHNV, YYDKDF (reference sequence). The CDR3 region has the DNA TGTGCCACCAGCGGGAGGACAGGAGGAAACTATGGCTACACCTTC. Translated: CATSGRTGGNYGYTF.

This clonotype has just a few counts. The chain employs TRBV27 and TRBJ1-1, with no clear D. Germline V gives CDR1 MNHEY, CDR2 SMNVEV (reference sequence). This CDR3 is built from 14 residues. Trimming took off 6 bases at V and 1 base at J, with 12 bases between the two ends. The CDR3 is CASRQLGPNTEAFF. In DNA form, the CDR3 reads TGTGCCAGCAGACAACTGGGCCCGAACACTGAAGCTTTCTTT.

The rearrangement joins TRBV27 to TRBJ2-2, with a weak D call TRBD2 (5 bases). CDR1 and CDR2 (germline): MNHEY, SMNVEV (reference sequence). Trimming removed 8 bases at V and 6 bases at J, with 16 bases between. The CDR3 has 14 amino acids. The CDR3 coding sequence is TGTGCCAGCGGATTGAAACGGGATGCCGGGGAGCTGTTTTTT. This translates into CASGLKRDAGELFF.

This clonotype was seen ten or more times. This rearrangement joins TRBV7-4 to TRBJ1-5, with a possible D match to TRBD1 (5 bases). Germline V gene sequence: CDR1 SGHVT, CDR2 SQSDAQ. This CDR3 spans 15 amino acids. V lost 0 bases and J lost 4, with 10 bases in between. CDR3 loop: CASSLALWGNQPQHF. The DNA of the CDR3 is TGTGCCAGCAGCTTAGCGCTTTGGGGGAATCAGCCCCAGCATTTT.

A few counts support this clonotype. The CDR3 sequence: CSAPDGGSVTGELFF. CDR3 bases: TGCAGTGCCCCAGACGGGGGATCGGTCACCGGGGAGCTGTTTTTT. The V gene is TRBV20-1, the J gene TRBJ2-2; D perhaps matches TRBD2 (6 bases). V was clipped by 6 bases and J by 4 bases, with 18 bases between them. Per the germline V gene, CDR1 is DFQATT and CDR2 is SNEGSKA (reference sequence). CDR3 length: 15 amino acids.

This clonotype was detected ten times or more. The chain uses TRBV10-3 and TRBJ1-1; possible D gene TRBD1, 5 bases. Germline CDR1 reads ENHRY; CDR2 reads SYGVKD. This CDR3 region has 15 residues. Trimming removed 1 base from V and 4 bases from J, with 13 bases in between. The CDR3 sequence: CAISEWGRAGTEAFF. The CDR3 DNA reads TGTGCCATCAGTGAGTGGGGCAGGGCGGGCACTGAAGCTTTCTTT.

A few counts support this clonotype. The gene calls are TRBV10-3 and TRBJ1-6; no definite D call. CDR3 length: 13 residues. Germline assignment: CDR1 ENHRY and CDR2 SYGVKD. V was shortened by 2 bases and J by 13 bases, with 12 bases between the two germline ends. The chain's CDR3 is CAISEDGVRPLHF. The CDR3 DNA sequence: TGTGCCATCAGTGAGGATGGCGTTCGGCCCCTCCACTTT.

In its sample, this clonotype was seen a few times. The chain combines TRBV9 with TRBJ2-3; TRBD1 agrees at 10 bases. This CDR3 is 16 amino acids long. Germline CDR1 reads SGDLS; CDR2 reads YYNGEE. Trimming took 4 bases from V and 4 from J; bases not matched to a gene: 9. CDR3 sequence: CASSTRDRGRSDTQYF. The DNA of the CDR3 is TGTGCCAGCAGCACCCGGGACAGGGGCAGGTCAGATACGCAGTATTTT. Complete variable domain (other parts from reference TRBV9 and TRBJ2-3): DSGVTQTPKHLITATGQRVTLRCSPRSGDLSVYWYQQSLDQGLQFLIQYYNGEERAKGNILERFSAQQFPDLHSELNLSSLELGDSALYFCASSTRDRGRSDTQYFGPGTRLTVL.

The chain combines TRBV6-2 or TRBV6-3 with TRBJ2-7; TRBD1 is a possible D gene (6 bases). Germline V gene lookup returns CDR1 MNHEY and CDR2 SVGEGT. The CDR3 totals 14 residues. V gave up 2 bases and J gave up 3 bases, with 11 bases separating them. This CDR3 is CASSYTGQDYEQYF. The CDR3 DNA reads as TGTGCCAGCAGTTACACGGGACAAGACTACGAGCAGTACTTC.

This clonotype appeared many times. V is TRBV5-6 and J is TRBJ2-3; D is possibly TRBD1 (6 bases). The CDR3 is 13 residues long. Trimming took 4 bases from V and 10 from J, leaving 16 bases between them. Germline V gene sequence: CDR1 SGHDT, CDR2 YYEEEE. CDR3 coding DNA: TGTGCCAGCAGCATAGCAGGGGCCAAGGCGCAGTATTTT. This translates into CASSIAGAKAQYF.